This passage covers 5 T cell receptor beta chains from one sample sequenced in a study of cytomegalovirus exposure and HLA in healthy donors (dated by TCRdb to 2017 to 2019). Libraries were made using the immunoSEQ multiplex PCR assay. For the multiplex PCR, a mixture combining 60 forward primers for TCR Vbeta segments and 13 reverse primers for TCR Jbeta segments was used. The table comes from immuneACCESS by way of TCRdb, which keeps in-frame sequences with V and J called. Part of the clones is missing from these tables; in studies checked, under half for an unresolved V gene and the rest for unknown reasons. In all, the sample holds more than 95,000 clones, and more than 60% of those were seen once. Roughly 8.6% of the sample rests with the top ten. Input material: PBMCs. The receptors stem from a woman in her 40s in good health and CMV-seropositive.

The V call is TRBV28, the J call TRBJ2-3; D possibly corresponds to TRBD2 (5 bases). The CDR3 spans 12 residues. The V gene lost 3 bases and the J gene lost 11 bases, with 12 bases spanning the gap. The germline gives CDR1 MDHEN, CDR2 SYDVKM. The CDR3 spells CASSFLGEGQYF. The CDR3 DNA follows: TGTGCCAGCAGTTTCTTGGGAGAGGGGCAGTATTTT.

The chain employs TRBV6-1 and TRBJ2-3; the match to TRBD1 covers 9 bases. V shed 4 bases and J 5 bases; nucleotides not matched to a gene: 7. CDR3 length equals 15 residues. The germline V gene has CDR1 MNHNS and CDR2 SASEGT. The CDR3 DNA reads TGTGCCAGCAGTGCTTGGACAGGGGTAAGAGATACGCAGTATTTT. The encoded protein is CASSAWTGVRDTQYF.

The chain employs TRBV16 and TRBJ1-2; TRBD1 matches at 9 bases. This CDR3 comprises 14 residues. CDR1 is KGHSY and CDR2 is FQNENV in the germline V gene. The trim removed 2 bases at V and 5 bases at J, leaving 3 bases unmatched. CDR3 nucleotide sequence: TGTGCCAGCAGCCAAGGGACAGGGTCATATGGCTACACCTTC. Translating it yields CASSQGTGSYGYTF. The full variable domain, with the rest looked up from reference TRBV16 and TRBJ1-2, is GEEVAQTPKHLVRGEGQKAKLYCAPIKGHSYVFWYQQVLKNEFKFLISFQNENVFDETGMPKERFSAKCLPNSPCSLEIQATKLEDSAVYFCASSQGTGSYGYTFGSGTRLTVV.

This clone was counted a single time. V usage is TRBV11-3 and J usage is TRBJ2-1; 11 bases fit TRBD2. Germline-derived CDR1 and CDR2 are SGHNT and YENEEA. The CDR3 is 15 residues long. V was pared by 5 bases and J by 4 bases, with 4 bases of the junction left unmatched. CDR3 DNA: TGTGCCAGCAGCGAAGTAGCGGGGGGGTACAATGAGCAGTTCTTC. It is translated as CASSEVAGGYNEQFF. Filled out from reference TRBV11-3 and TRBJ2-1, the complete variable domain reads EAGVVQSPRYKIIEKKQPVAFWCNPISGHNTLYWYLQNLGQGPELLIRYENEEAVDDSQLPKDRFSAERLKGVDSTLKIQPAELGDSAVYLCASSEVAGGYNEQFFGPGTRLTVL.

This sequence joins TRBV10-1 and TRBJ1-1; 8 positions agree with TRBD1. Germline V lookup: CDR1 WNHNN, CDR2 SYGVQD (reference sequence). V lost 6 bases and J lost 4; bases outside the gene matches: 13. CDR3 length: 16 residues. DNA of the CDR3: TGCGCCAGCAGGCTGGGGGGTAAGGACAGGGCCACTGAAGCTTTCTTT. Encoded protein: CASRLGGKDRATEAFF.